The 23 T cell receptor beta chains in this list originate from one sample, sequenced in a study of OX40 agonist ivuxolimab in advanced cancers. The data were produced by immunoSEQ multiplex PCR, yet TCRdb's version contains in-frame clones alone and is incomplete. This table holds 90,000 or so clones, about 90% found once. The sample consisted of CD4+ or CD8+ T cells sorted from blood, taken in a trial of the OX40 agonist ivuxolimab. The receptors originated from an adult with an advanced solid tumor such as melanoma, head and neck, liver or kidney cancer.

The chain is built from TRBV5-1 and TRBJ2-3; 9 bases agree with TRBD2. The CDR3 loop spans 16 amino acids. The ends lost 0 bases at V and 3 bases at J; junction bases unmatched: 5. The germline CDR1 and CDR2 sequences are SGHRS and YFSETQ. The CDR3 is CASSLGPSGMTDTQYF. In nucleotides, the CDR3 is TGCGCCAGCAGCTTGGGGCCTAGCGGGATGACAGATACGCAGTATTTT.

The V and J genes are TRBV30 and TRBJ1-6, with D unresolved. Trimming removed 3 bases from V and 10 bases from J, with 7 bases in between. CDR3 size: 11 residues. Germline V gene sequence: CDR1 GTSNPN, CDR2 SVGIG (reference sequence). In DNA form, the CDR3 reads TGTGCCTGGAGATCTGGCTCACCCCTCCACTTT. Residues: CAWRSGSPLHF.

Only a few counts were recorded for this clone. Here the CDR3 reads CAWSDMALNTEAFF. CDR3 in DNA: TGTGCCTGGAGTGATATGGCGTTGAACACTGAAGCTTTCTTT. V is TRBV30 and J is TRBJ1-1; the D is unclear. Germline CDR1 is GTSNPN and CDR2 is SVGIG (reference sequence). CDR3 size: 14 residues. Trimming stripped 1 base from V and 0 bases from J, with 9 bases between.

The chain joins TRBV7-9 to TRBJ2-2; no definite D call. Germline assignment: CDR1 SEHNR and CDR2 FQNEAQ (reference sequence). This CDR3 is built from 12 residues. V was pared by 4 bases and J by 6 bases, with 6 bases between. The CDR3 region is CASSSRPGELFF. CDR3 coding DNA: TGTGCCAGCAGCTCACGTCCCGGGGAGCTGTTTTTT.

This chain connects TRBV7-3 to TRBJ2-2; D is unclear. Germline values: CDR1 SGHTA, CDR2 FQGTGA. CDR3 length: 13 residues. V lost 5 bases, J lost 0 bases, and 4 bases lay in between. The CDR3 coding sequence is TGTGCCAGCAGCAGCGCGAACACCGGGGAGCTGTTTTTT. Protein sequence: CASSSANTGELFF.

This chain uses TRBV6-6 with TRBJ1-1; a possible D gene is TRBD1 (5 bases). V lost 2 bases, J lost 2 bases, and 12 bases lay in between. Germline-derived CDR1 and CDR2 are MNHNY and SVGAGI (reference sequence). This CDR3 is built from 15 residues. CDR3 in DNA: TGTGCCAGCAGTTACGGTGGACACCTCAACACTGAAGCTTTCTTT. Protein sequence: CASSYGGHLNTEAFF.

This clone was counted a single time. The rearrangement joins TRBV9 to TRBJ1-3, with a weak D call TRBD1 (6 bases). V lost 1 base and J 4 bases, leaving 12 bases between the germline ends. Germline-derived CDR1 and CDR2 are SGDLS and YYNGEE. This CDR3 is built from 15 residues. CDR3 DNA: TGTGCCAGCAGCGTACAGGGGAGGCTGGGAAACACCATATATTTT. This codes for CASSVQGRLGNTIYF.

The V call is TRBV5-6, the J call TRBJ1-1; D remains unclear. The CDR3 spans 15 residues. Germline CDR1 reads SGHDT; CDR2 reads YYEEEE. Trimming pared 6 bases from V and 5 bases from J, leaving 20 bases between. The DNA of the CDR3 is TGTGCCAGCAACATCTTTAATCGAGGCGGGACTGAAGCTTTCTTT. It yields the protein CASNIFNRGGTEAFF. Using reference TRBV5-6 and TRBJ1-1 for the parts outside the CDR3, the full variable domain is DAGVTQSPTHLIKTRGQQVTLRCSPKSGHDTVSWYQQALGQGPQFIFQYYEEEERQRGNFPDRFSGHQFPNYSSELNVNALLLGDSALYLCASNIFNRGGTEAFFGQGTRLTVV.

The rearrangement uses TRBV7-3 and TRBJ2-1; D is perhaps TRBD2 (5 bases). The germline gives CDR1 SGHTA, CDR2 FQGTGA. V lost 6 bases and J 8 bases, leaving 17 bases between the germline ends. CDR3 length: 14 residues. The CDR3 region has the DNA TGTGCCAGCAGACTGGGCCCAGCGGCCTATGAGCAGTTCTTC. Translation gives CASRLGPAAYEQFF. The full variable domain, its missing parts supplied by reference TRBV7-3 and TRBJ2-1, is GAGVSQTPSNKVTEKGKYVELRCDPISGHTALYWYRQSLGQGPEFLIYFQGTGAADDSGLPNDRFFAVRPEGSVSTLKIQRTERGDSAVYLCASRLGPAAYEQFFGPGTRLTVL.

The rearrangement uses TRBV6-5 and TRBJ1-6; D is possibly TRBD1 (5 bases). V was trimmed by 7 bases and J by 3 bases, leaving 13 bases between them. The CDR3 spans 15 residues. Germline V gives CDR1 MNHEY, CDR2 SVGAGI. Here the CDR3 DNA reads TGTGCCAGCACCCCACACGGGGGCTATAATTCACCCCTCCACTTT. Translated, it gives CASTPHGGYNSPLHF.

The chain carries TRBV6-6 and TRBJ1-3; D remains unclear. The CDR3 is 10 amino acids. Trimming cost V 6 bases and J 8 bases, with 5 bases left between them. Germline-derived CDR1 and CDR2 are MNHNY and SVGAGI (reference sequence). The CDR3 coding sequence is TGTGCCAGCAGCCTGGACACCATATATTTT. It specifies CASSLDTIYF.

The rearrangement links TRBV10-2 to TRBJ2-1, with 7 nucleotides matching TRBD2. Per germline, CDR1 WSHSY and CDR2 SAAADI. The CDR3 is 14 amino acids. Losses at the gene ends were 7 bases for V and 10 bases for J; bases not matched to a gene: 13. The DNA for the CDR3 is TGCGCCAGCATCCTTAAGGACTACGGGGGGGAGCAGTTCTTC. Translated: CASILKDYGGEQFF.

V usage is TRBV20-1 and J usage is TRBJ2-7; TRBD1 matches 7 bases. The V gene's germline CDR1 is DFQATT and CDR2 SNEGSKA (reference sequence). The CDR3 runs 10 residues. The CDR3 protein is CRPIWDSLYV. The CDR3 DNA sequence: TGCCGTCCCATCTGGGACAGTCTGTACGTC.

The J gene is TRBJ2-3, the V gene TRBV10-3, with no clear D. The CDR3 runs 10 residues. Germline CDR1 is ENHRY and CDR2 is SYGVKD. Trimming stripped 11 bases from V and 3 bases from J, with 6 bases between. The CDR3: CAAATDTQYF. CDR3 sequence (DNA): TGTGCCGCGGCGACAGATACGCAGTATTTT.

The CDR3 spells CASSQDLWSGKGEKLFF. The CDR3 region has the DNA TGCGCCAGCAGCCAAGATTTATGGTCGGGGAAAGGTGAAAAACTGTTTTTT. The chain employs TRBV4-3 and TRBJ1-4, with D unclear. This CDR3 is built from 17 residues. With 0 bases removed from V and 7 bases from J, the gap between germline ends came to 18 bases. Germline loops: CDR1 LGHNA, CDR2 YSLEER.

The CDR3 is CASSPLDRGAEAFF. The CDR3 bases are TGTGCCAGCAGCCCTTTGGACAGGGGAGCTGAAGCTTTCTTT. The gene calls are TRBV27 and TRBJ1-1, with 9 nucleotides matching TRBD1. The CDR3 extends over 14 amino acids. V lost 6 bases and J lost 6; bases outside the gene matches: 8. Per germline, CDR1 MNHEY and CDR2 SMNVEV (reference sequence).

J is TRBJ2-2 and V is TRBV4-3, with 14 bases matching TRBD2. The CDR3 is 17 residues long. V lost 2 bases to trimming and J lost 3 bases; unmatched junction nucleotides: 2. From germline, CDR1 is LGHNA and CDR2 YSLEER. This chain's CDR3 is CASSQPGLAGDTGELFF. As DNA, the CDR3 is TGCGCCAGCAGCCAACCGGGACTAGCGGGGGACACCGGGGAGCTGTTTTTT.

This clone was observed a single time. The chain has TRBV10-3 and TRBJ2-1; 9 bases fit TRBD2. V was clipped by 3 bases and J by 2 bases; unmatched bases: 5. The CDR3 contains 16 residues. CDR1 is ENHRY, CDR2 SYGVKD, per germline. The CDR3: CAISDMAGGPYNEQFF. DNA for the CDR3: TGTGCCATCAGTGATATGGCGGGAGGGCCCTACAATGAGCAGTTCTTC.

This clone was detected a few times. V gene TRBV28 combines with J gene TRBJ1-5; possibly TRBD1 for D (5 bases). Germline CDR1 reads MDHEN; CDR2 reads SYDVKM. V lost 7 bases to trimming and J lost 3 bases, with 16 bases between them. The CDR3 totals 15 residues. DNA for the CDR3: TGTGCCAGCAATGCCGGGACGGAGATCAATCAGCCCCAGCATTTT. Amino acids: CASNAGTEINQPQHF.

This clone was counted once. The chain is built from TRBV14 and TRBJ2-1, with unresolved D. Per the germline V gene, CDR1 is SGHDN and CDR2 is FVKESK. The CDR3 consists of 13 residues. V was trimmed by 1 base and J by 8 bases, leaving 9 bases between them. CDR3 in amino acids: CASSQVGPYEQFF. The CDR3 DNA reads as TGTGCCAGCAGCCAAGTTGGGCCGTATGAGCAGTTCTTC.

The V call is TRBV6-1, the J call TRBJ1-5, with unresolved D. This CDR3 is 16 amino acids long. The germline CDR1 and CDR2 sequences are MNHNS and SASEGT. V gave up 0 bases and J gave up 5 bases, with 14 bases separating them. The CDR3 DNA is TGTGCCAGCAGTGAAGCTGTGGCAGCCGCCTATCAGCCCCAGCATTTT. As protein: CASSEAVAAAYQPQHF.

This chain uses TRBV28 with TRBJ2-3; 8 positions match TRBD1. Germline-derived CDR1 and CDR2 are MDHEN and SYDVKM. V was pared by 6 bases and J by 4 bases, with 6 bases of the junction left unmatched. The CDR3 has 14 amino acids. The CDR3 DNA reads TGTGCCAGCAGCCTCACAGGGGGTGCAGATACGCAGTATTTT. It is translated as CASSLTGGADTQYF.

This chain joins TRBV6-5 and TRBJ2-1, with D possibly TRBD2 on 5 matching bases. V gave up 2 bases and J gave up 7 bases, with 9 bases separating them. The CDR3 loop spans 13 amino acids. Per germline, CDR1 MNHEY and CDR2 SVGAGI. The CDR3 DNA reads TGTGCCAGCAGTTACGAGGGCAATAATGAGCAGTTCTTC. Encoded protein: CASSYEGNNEQFF.